This T cell receptor beta chain was obtained from a study of blood T cell repertoires in COVID-19. The CDR3 is 12 residues long. Trimming took off 6 bases at V and 3 bases at J, with 9 bases between the two ends. Per the original data handling: Counts of nucleated cells, estimated from reference gene primer amplification, were obtained. Clones were read by immunoSEQ multiplex PCR, and TCRdb kept only the in-frame ones, dropping some. For V, J and clone size, that table is used; D and trimming come from the DNA. The sample holds about 170,000 clones, 84% seen once. Seattle's enrolled individuals joined amid active infection and were then monitored longitudinally.

The sequence was collected from a woman between 65 and 79 years old with COVID-19, enrolled during active disease. J is TRBJ2-7 and V is TRBV12-3 or TRBV12-4; the D gene is possibly TRBD1 (5 bases). Material: peripheral blood. The CDR3 DNA is TGTGCCAGCAGCCCAGACAGCTACGAGCAGTACTTC. Protein sequence: CASSPDSYEQYF.